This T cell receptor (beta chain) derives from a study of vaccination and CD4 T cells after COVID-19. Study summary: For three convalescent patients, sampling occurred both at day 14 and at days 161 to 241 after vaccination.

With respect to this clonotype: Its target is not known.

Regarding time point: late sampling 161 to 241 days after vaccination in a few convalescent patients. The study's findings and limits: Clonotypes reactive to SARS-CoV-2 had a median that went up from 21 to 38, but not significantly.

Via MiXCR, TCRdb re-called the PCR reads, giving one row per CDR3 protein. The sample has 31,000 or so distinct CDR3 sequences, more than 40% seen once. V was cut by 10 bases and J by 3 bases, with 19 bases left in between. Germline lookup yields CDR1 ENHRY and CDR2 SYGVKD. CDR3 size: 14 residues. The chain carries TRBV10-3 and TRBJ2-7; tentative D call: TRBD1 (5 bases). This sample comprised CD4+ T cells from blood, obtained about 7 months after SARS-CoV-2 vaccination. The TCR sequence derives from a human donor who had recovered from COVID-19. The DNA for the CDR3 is TGTGCCAGCAGCTTAAGGGGTAGTCACTACGAGCAGTACTTC. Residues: CASSLRGSHYEQYF.